The rows below give T cell receptor beta chains drawn from one sample of a study of T cells in localized non-small cell lung cancer. Profiling relied on immunoSEQ multiplex PCR, and the TCRdb table lists in-frame clones only, not all of them. Seen here are fewer than 40,000 clones, about 90% observed once, and the top ten hold around 17%. The sample here was peripheral blood mononuclear cells, taken before any cancer treatment. The receptors shown here come from a man aged 40 to 75 with stage III lung adenocarcinoma. Both conserved end residues are part of each CDR3. A D gene is named only where the DNA matches it firmly. Part of the rows lack a size; the others show once, few, many or a class for expanded clones.

CDR3	DNA	J	V	D	size
CASSLVGLASDTQYF	TGTGCCAGCAGCTTGGTGGGACTAGCTTCCGATACGCAGTATTTT	TRBJ2-3	TRBV7-2	TRBD2	once
CASSRQGTNVLTF	TGTGCCAGCAGCCGACAGGGGACCAACGTCCTGACTTTC	TRBJ2-6	TRBV28	TRBD1	NA
CASSQDHGTYGYTF	TGTGCCAGCAGCCAAGATCACGGGACGTATGGCTACACCTTC	TRBJ1-2	TRBV4-2	NA	NA
CASRLSAYQETQYF	TGTGCCAGCAGATTAAGCGCGTACCAAGAGACCCAGTACTTC	TRBJ2-5	TRBV28	NA	NA
CASRTLGTGDGYTF	TGTGCCAGCAGGACTTTGGGGACAGGGGACGGCTACACCTTC	TRBJ1-2	TRBV6-6	TRBD1	NA
CASSLWGTETQYF	TGTGCCAGCAGCTTGTGGGGCACGGAGACCCAGTACTTC	TRBJ2-5	TRBV11-2	NA	medium-sized
CASSLGGRSYNEQFF	TGTGCCAGCAGCTTAGGAGGGAGGTCCTACAATGAGCAGTTCTTC	TRBJ2-1	TRBV7-2	NA	NA
CASSIYGITGNQPQHF	TGTGCCAGTAGTATATACGGGATTACTGGCAATCAGCCCCAGCATTTT	TRBJ1-5	TRBV19	NA	NA
CASSVVGGGQGSTGELFF	TGTGCCAGCAGCGTAGTCGGGGGGGGACAGGGTTCCACCGGGGAGCTGTTTTTT	TRBJ2-2	TRBV9	NA	once
CASRYGGGLSYTF	TGTGCCAGCAGATACGGGGGGGGCTTAAGCTACACCTTC	TRBJ1-2	TRBV6-6	NA	once
CASRPGLADNEQFF	TGTGCCAGCAGGCCGGGACTAGCGGACAATGAGCAGTTCTTC	TRBJ2-1	TRBV5-4	TRBD2	NA
CASSPWDRREQFF	TGTGCCAGCAGCCCGTGGGACCGCCGAGAGCAGTTCTTC	TRBJ2-1	TRBV7-2	NA	NA
CASSYENPGNNQPQHF	TGTGCCAGCAGTTACGAGAATCCAGGGAACAATCAGCCCCAGCATTTT	TRBJ1-5	TRBV6-6	NA	NA
CAITEAGGNTEAFF	TGTGCCATCACTGAGGCAGGCGGTAACACTGAAGCTTTCTTT	TRBJ1-1	TRBV10-3	NA	NA
CASSYGTGSSGTEAFF	TGTGCCAGCAGTTACGGTACAGGTTCAAGTGGCACTGAAGCTTTCTTT	TRBJ1-1	TRBV5-6	NA	NA
CASSLRAGGRDQFF	TGTGCCAGCAGCTTAAGGGCAGGGGGTAGGGATCAGTTCTTC	TRBJ2-1	TRBV5-6	TRBD1	NA